This T cell receptor beta chain was captured in a study of blood T cell repertoires in COVID-19. At the level of the study: The origin of the acute and convalescent COVID-19 samples was the United States, Italy and Spain.

Germline V lookup: CDR1 MDHEN, CDR2 SYDVKM. V lost 2 bases and J 2 bases, leaving 16 bases between the germline ends. The CDR3 is 17 amino acids. Clones were read by immunoSEQ multiplex PCR, and TCRdb kept only the in-frame ones, dropping some. Of approximately 280,000 clones in the sample, approximately 90% were seen once. The V gene is TRBV28, the J gene TRBJ2-1; a weak D match, TRBD2 (6 bases). Sequencing was done on a sample of peripheral blood. The clonotype originates from a woman aged 55-70 years with acute or convalescent COVID-19. CDR3 protein: CASSLGKSGGTYNEQFF. For the CDR3, the DNA is TGTGCCAGCAGTTTAGGGAAGAGCGGAGGGACCTACAATGAGCAGTTCTTC. The variable domain in full, with the rest retrieved from reference TRBV28 and TRBJ2-1, is DVKVTQSSRYLVKRTGEKVFLECVQDMDHENMFWYRQDPGLGLRLIYFSYDVKMKEKGDIPEGYSVSREKKERFSLILESASTNQTSMYLCASSLGKSGGTYNEQFFGPGTRLTVL.